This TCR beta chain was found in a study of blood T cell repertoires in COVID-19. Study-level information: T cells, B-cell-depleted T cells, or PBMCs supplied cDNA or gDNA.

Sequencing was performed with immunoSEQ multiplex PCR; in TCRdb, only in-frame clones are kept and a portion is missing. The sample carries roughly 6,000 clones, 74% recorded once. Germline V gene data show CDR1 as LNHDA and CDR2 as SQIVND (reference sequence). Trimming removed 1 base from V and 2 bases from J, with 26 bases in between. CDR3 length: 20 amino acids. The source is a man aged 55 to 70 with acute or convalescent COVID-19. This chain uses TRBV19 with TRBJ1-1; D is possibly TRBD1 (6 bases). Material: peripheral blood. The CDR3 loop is CASSIVGPRQGNFANTEAFF. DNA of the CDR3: TGTGCCAGTAGTATAGTGGGGCCCCGCCAGGGGAATTTCGCCAACACTGAAGCTTTCTTT.